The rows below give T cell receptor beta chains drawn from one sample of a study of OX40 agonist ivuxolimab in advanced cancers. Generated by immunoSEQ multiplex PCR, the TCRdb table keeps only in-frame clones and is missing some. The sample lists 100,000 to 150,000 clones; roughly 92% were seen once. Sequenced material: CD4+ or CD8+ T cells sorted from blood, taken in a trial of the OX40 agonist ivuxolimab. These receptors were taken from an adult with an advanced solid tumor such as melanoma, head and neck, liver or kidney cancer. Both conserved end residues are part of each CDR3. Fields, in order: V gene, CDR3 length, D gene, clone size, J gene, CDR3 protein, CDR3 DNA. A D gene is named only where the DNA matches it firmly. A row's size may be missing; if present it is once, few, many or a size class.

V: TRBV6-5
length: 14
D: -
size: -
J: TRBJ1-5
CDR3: CASSRDNNDQPQHF
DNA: TGTGCCAGCAGCCGGGACAACAATGATCAGCCCCAGCATTTT

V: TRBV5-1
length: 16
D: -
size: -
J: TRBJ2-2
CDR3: CASSLLGGENTGELFF
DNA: TGCGCCAGCAGCTTGCTCGGGGGAGAGAACACCGGGGAGCTGTTTTTT

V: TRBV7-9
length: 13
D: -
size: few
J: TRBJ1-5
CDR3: CASSSYSNQPQHF
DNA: TGTGCCAGCAGCTCATATAGCAATCAGCCCCAGCATTTT

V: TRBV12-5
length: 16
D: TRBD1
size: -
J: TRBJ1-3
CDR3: CASNGQEFWSGNTIYF
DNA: TGTGCTAGTAACGGACAGGAGTTTTGGAGTGGAAACACCATATATTTT

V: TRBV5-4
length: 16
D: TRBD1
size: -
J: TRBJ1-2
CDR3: CASSLAPTGIGYGYTF
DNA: TGTGCCAGCAGCTTGGCCCCGACAGGGATCGGCTATGGCTACACCTTC

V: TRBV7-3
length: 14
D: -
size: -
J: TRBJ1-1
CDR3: CASSLVSRNTEAFF
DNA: TGTGCCAGCAGCTTAGTGTCCAGGAACACTGAAGCTTTCTTT

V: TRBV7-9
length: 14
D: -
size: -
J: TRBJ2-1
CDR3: CASSEQGSYNEQFF
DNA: TGTGCCAGCAGCGAGCAGGGTTCCTACAATGAGCAGTTCTTC

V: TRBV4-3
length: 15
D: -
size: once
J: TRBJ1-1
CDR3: CASSQGQLMNTEAFF
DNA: TGCGCCAGCAGCCAAGGGCAGCTTATGAACACTGAAGCTTTCTTT

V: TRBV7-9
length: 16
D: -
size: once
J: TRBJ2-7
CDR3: CASSLALQSLSYEQYF
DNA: TGTGCCAGCAGCTTAGCGCTGCAGAGTCTCTCCTACGAGCAGTACTTC

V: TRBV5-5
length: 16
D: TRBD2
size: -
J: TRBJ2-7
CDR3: CASSFEASGTSYEQYF
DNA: TGTGCCAGCAGTTTCGAGGCTAGCGGGACATCCTACGAGCAGTACTTC

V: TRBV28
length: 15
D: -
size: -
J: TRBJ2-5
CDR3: CASRGQGGGRETQYF
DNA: TGTGCCAGCCGGGGGCAGGGTGGCGGCAGGGAGACCCAGTACTTC

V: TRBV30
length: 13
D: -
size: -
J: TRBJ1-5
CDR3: CAWSGGGNQPQHF
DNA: TGTGCCTGGAGTGGGGGGGGGAATCAGCCCCAGCATTTT

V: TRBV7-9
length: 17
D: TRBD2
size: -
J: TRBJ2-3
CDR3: CASITPSTSGSTDTQYF
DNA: TGTGCCAGCATCACACCGTCGACTAGCGGGAGCACAGATACGCAGTATTTT

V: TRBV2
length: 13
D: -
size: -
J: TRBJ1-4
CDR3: CASSPTTNEKLFF
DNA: TGTGCCAGCAGTCCAACAACTAATGAAAAACTGTTTTTT

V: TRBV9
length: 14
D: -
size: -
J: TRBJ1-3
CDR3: CASSAADGSNTIYF
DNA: TGTGCCAGCAGCGCAGCCGACGGAAGTAACACCATATATTTT

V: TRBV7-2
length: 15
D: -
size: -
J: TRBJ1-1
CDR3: CASSPEDRKNTEAFF
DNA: TGTGCCAGCAGCCCGGAGGACAGAAAGAACACTGAAGCTTTCTTT

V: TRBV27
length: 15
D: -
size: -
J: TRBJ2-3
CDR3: CASSTFGDKSDTQYF
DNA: TGTGCCAGCAGCACCTTCGGGGACAAGTCAGATACGCAGTATTTT

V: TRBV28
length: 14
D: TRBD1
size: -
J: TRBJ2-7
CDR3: CASLRDRVTYEQYF
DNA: TGTGCCAGCCTCCGGGACAGGGTCACCTACGAGCAGTACTTC

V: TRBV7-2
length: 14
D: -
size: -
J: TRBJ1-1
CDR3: CASTTRGRNTEAFF
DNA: TGTGCCAGCACCACCCGGGGTAGGAACACTGAAGCTTTCTTT

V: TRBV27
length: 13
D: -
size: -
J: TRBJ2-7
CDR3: CASSDGRVYEQYF
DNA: TGTGCCAGCAGCGACGGCAGGGTCTACGAGCAGTACTTC

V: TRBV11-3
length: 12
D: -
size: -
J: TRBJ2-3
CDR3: CASSRGLDTQYF
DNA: TGTGCCAGCAGTCGGGGTTTGGATACGCAGTATTTT

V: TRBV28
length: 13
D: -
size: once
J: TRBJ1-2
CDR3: CASSFQANYGYTF
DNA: TGTGCCAGCAGTTTCCAAGCTAACTATGGCTACACCTTC

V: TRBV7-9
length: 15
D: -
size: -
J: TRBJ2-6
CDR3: CASSSLEAGANVLTF
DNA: TGTGCCAGCAGCTCGTTGGAGGCTGGGGCCAACGTCCTGACTTTC

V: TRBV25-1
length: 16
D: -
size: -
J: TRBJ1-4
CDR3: CASSDRAQARNEKLFF
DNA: TGTGCCAGCAGCGATAGGGCACAGGCGAGGAATGAAAAACTGTTTTTT

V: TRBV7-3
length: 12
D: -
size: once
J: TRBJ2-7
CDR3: CASGSGYYEQYF
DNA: TGTGCCAGCGGCTCGGGCTACTACGAGCAGTACTTC

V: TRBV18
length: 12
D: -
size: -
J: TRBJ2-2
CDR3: CASSPVDGELFF
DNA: TGTGCCAGCTCACCGGTTGACGGGGAGCTGTTTTTT

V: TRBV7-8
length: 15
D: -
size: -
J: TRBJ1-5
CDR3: CASSLGGAGNQPQHF
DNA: TGTGCCAGCAGCTTAGGGGGGGCAGGCAATCAGCCCCAGCATTTT

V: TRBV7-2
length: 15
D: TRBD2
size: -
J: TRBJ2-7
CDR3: CASSRNILAGGEQYF
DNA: TGTGCCAGCAGCCGAAATATACTAGCGGGAGGCGAGCAGTACTTC

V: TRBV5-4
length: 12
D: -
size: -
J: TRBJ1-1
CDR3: CASSLGDTEAFF
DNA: TGTGCCAGCAGCTTGGGGGACACTGAAGCTTTCTTT

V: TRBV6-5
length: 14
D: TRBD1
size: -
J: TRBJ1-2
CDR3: CASSRQGVGDGYTF
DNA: TGTGCCAGCAGTAGACAGGGGGTTGGAGATGGCTACACCTTC

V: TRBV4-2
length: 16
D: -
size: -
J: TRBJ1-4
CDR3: CASSQDPAGKNEKLFF
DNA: TGTGCCAGCAGCCAAGATCCCGCAGGGAAGAATGAAAAACTGTTTTTT

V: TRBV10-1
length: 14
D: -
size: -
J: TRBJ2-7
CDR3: CASSEGDGPYEQYF
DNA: TGCGCCAGCAGTGAAGGAGACGGTCCCTACGAGCAGTACTTC

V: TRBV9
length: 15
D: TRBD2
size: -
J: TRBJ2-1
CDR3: CASSVELAGDSEQFF
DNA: TGTGCCAGCAGCGTAGAATTAGCGGGAGACAGTGAGCAGTTCTTC

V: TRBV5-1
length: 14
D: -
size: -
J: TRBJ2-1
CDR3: CASSPEIGVGEQFF
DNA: TGCGCCAGCAGCCCAGAGATAGGGGTTGGTGAGCAGTTCTTC

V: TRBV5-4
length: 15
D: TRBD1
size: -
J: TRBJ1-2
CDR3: CASSPRAGTVEGYTF
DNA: TGTGCCAGCAGCCCTAGAGCGGGGACAGTAGAAGGCTACACCTTC

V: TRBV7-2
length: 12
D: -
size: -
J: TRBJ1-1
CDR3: CASSPPAQGAFF
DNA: TGTGCCAGCAGCCCTCCTGCGCAGGGGGCTTTCTTT

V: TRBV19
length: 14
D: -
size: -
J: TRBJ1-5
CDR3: CASVNREVGQPQHF
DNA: TGTGCCAGTGTCAATCGGGAAGTCGGACAGCCCCAGCATTTT

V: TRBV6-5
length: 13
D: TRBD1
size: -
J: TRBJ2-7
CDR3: CASSYGTGYEQYF
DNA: TGTGCCAGCAGTTACGGGACAGGCTACGAGCAGTACTTC

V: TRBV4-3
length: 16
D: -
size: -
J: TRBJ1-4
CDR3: CASSQEWARGNEKLFF
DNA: TGCGCCAGCAGCCAAGAGTGGGCCCGGGGTAATGAAAAACTGTTTTTT

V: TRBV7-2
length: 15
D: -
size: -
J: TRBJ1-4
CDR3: CASSLDRAPNEKLFF
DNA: TGTGCCAGCAGCTTAGACAGGGCTCCTAATGAAAAACTGTTTTTT

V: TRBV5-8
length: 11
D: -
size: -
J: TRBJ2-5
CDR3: CASSFVETQYF
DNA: TGTGCCAGCAGCTTCGTGGAGACCCAGTACTTC

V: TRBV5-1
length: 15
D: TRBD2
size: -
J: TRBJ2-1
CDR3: CASSLIAGSYNEQFF
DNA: TGCGCCAGCAGCTTAATAGCGGGATCCTACAATGAGCAGTTCTTC

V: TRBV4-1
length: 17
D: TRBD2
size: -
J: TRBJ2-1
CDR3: CASSQTGLAGRGYEQFF
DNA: TGCGCCAGCAGCCAGACCGGACTAGCGGGAAGAGGGTATGAGCAGTTCTTC

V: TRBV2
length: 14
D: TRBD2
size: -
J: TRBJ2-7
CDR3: CASRTGTAGGEQYF
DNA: TGTGCCAGCAGAACCGGGACAGCGGGGGGCGAGCAGTACTTC

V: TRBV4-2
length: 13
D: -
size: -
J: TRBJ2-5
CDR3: CASSQPGVGTQYF
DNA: TGTGCCAGCAGCCAACCGGGTGTTGGGACCCAGTACTTC

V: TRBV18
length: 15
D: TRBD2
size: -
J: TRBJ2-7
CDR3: CASSPASGIAYEQYF
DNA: TGTGCCAGCTCACCAGCTAGCGGGATCGCCTACGAGCAGTACTTC